This is a list of T cell receptor beta chains from one sample in a study of blood T cell repertoires in COVID-19. Clones were read by immunoSEQ multiplex PCR, and TCRdb kept only the in-frame ones, dropping some. The sample comprises roughly 45,000 clones, approximately 93% of which are singletons, and 1% rests with the top ten. The sample taken for sequencing was peripheral blood. The receptors were sampled from a man in his sixties with COVID-19, enrolled during active disease. Both conserved end residues are part of each CDR3. The order of the fields is J gene, CDR3 length, V gene, CDR3 protein.

J gene: TRBJ1-1
CDR3 length: 13
V gene: TRBV14
CDR3 protein: CASSLSLNTEAFF

J gene: TRBJ1-3
CDR3 length: 13
V gene: TRBV7-2
CDR3 protein: CASSQRQGNTIYF

J gene: TRBJ1-3
CDR3 length: 16
V gene: TRBV18
CDR3 protein: CASSPPDRISGNTIYF

J gene: TRBJ2-3
CDR3 length: 15
V gene: TRBV9
CDR3 protein: CASSRTGTSTDTQYF

J gene: TRBJ2-7
CDR3 length: 16
V gene: TRBV3-1/TRBV3-2
CDR3 protein: CASSQVGGTITYEQYF

J gene: TRBJ2-7
CDR3 length: 16
V gene: TRBV6-6
CDR3 protein: CASSQQMGVKSYEQYF

J gene: TRBJ1-3
CDR3 length: 16
V gene: TRBV7-9
CDR3 protein: CASSFDRRSSGNTIYF

J gene: TRBJ2-7
CDR3 length: 12
V gene: TRBV7-9
CDR3 protein: CASSPLGGEQYF

J gene: TRBJ2-5
CDR3 length: 16
V gene: TRBV27
CDR3 protein: CASSPGLAGVSETQYF

J gene: TRBJ2-7
CDR3 length: 12
V gene: TRBV6-4
CDR3 protein: CASRPTRYEQYF

J gene: TRBJ1-5
CDR3 length: 14
V gene: TRBV19
CDR3 protein: CASSMDRPHQPQHF

J gene: TRBJ1-4
CDR3 length: 15
V gene: TRBV30
CDR3 protein: CAWRRSGLPTEKLFF

J gene: TRBJ2-7
CDR3 length: 17
V gene: TRBV12-2
CDR3 protein: CASRQGDVWTALREQYF

J gene: TRBJ2-6
CDR3 length: 18
V gene: TRBV28
CDR3 protein: CASSSGAGLGSGANVLTF

J gene: TRBJ1-5
CDR3 length: 16
V gene: TRBV6-2/TRBV6-3
CDR3 protein: CASSPPRGNSNQPQHF

J gene: TRBJ1-1
CDR3 length: 13
V gene: TRBV6-5
CDR3 protein: CASSWSRDTEAFF

J gene: TRBJ1-6
CDR3 length: 14
V gene: TRBV3-1/TRBV3-2
CDR3 protein: CASSQVSRGSPLHF

J gene: TRBJ2-1
CDR3 length: 19
V gene: TRBV9
CDR3 protein: CASSGKTGIPLSSYNEQFF

J gene: TRBJ2-2
CDR3 length: 17
V gene: TRBV18
CDR3 protein: CASSNSGNSRLSGELFF

J gene: TRBJ1-2
CDR3 length: 13
V gene: TRBV12-3/TRBV12-4
CDR3 protein: CASSLMAGGGYTF

J gene: TRBJ1-1
CDR3 length: 15
V gene: TRBV20-1
CDR3 protein: CSASGARRSNTEAFF

J gene: TRBJ2-2
CDR3 length: 13
V gene: TRBV7-3
CDR3 protein: CASSLVLTGELFF

J gene: TRBJ1-2
CDR3 length: 15
V gene: TRBV5-6
CDR3 protein: CASSLEGRPAYGYTF

J gene: TRBJ2-7
CDR3 length: 16
V gene: TRBV7-2
CDR3 protein: CASRLRTSGSSYEQYF

J gene: TRBJ2-1
CDR3 length: 17
V gene: TRBV3-1/TRBV3-2
CDR3 protein: CASSQEPGLAGKYEQFF

J gene: TRBJ2-7
CDR3 length: 14
V gene: TRBV5-1
CDR3 protein: CASSPASYSYEQYF

J gene: TRBJ1-5
CDR3 length: 16
V gene: TRBV2
CDR3 protein: CASRGLRQGPNQPQHF

J gene: TRBJ2-1
CDR3 length: 15
V gene: TRBV11-3
CDR3 protein: CASSYSGGGYNEQFF

J gene: TRBJ1-1
CDR3 length: 15
V gene: TRBV5-8
CDR3 protein: CASSPGGLLNTEAFF

J gene: TRBJ2-1
CDR3 length: 13
V gene: TRBV7-2
CDR3 protein: CASSLQNYNEQFF

J gene: TRBJ1-4
CDR3 length: 15
V gene: TRBV6-1
CDR3 protein: CASSELGATNEKLFF

J gene: TRBJ2-3
CDR3 length: 15
V gene: TRBV5-8
CDR3 protein: CASSLGISGTDTQYF

J gene: TRBJ2-1
CDR3 length: 16
V gene: TRBV4-1
CDR3 protein: CASSQEGHTSYNEQFF

J gene: TRBJ1-6
CDR3 length: 19
V gene: TRBV14
CDR3 protein: CASSQPGTGPRPYNSPLHF

J gene: TRBJ1-1
CDR3 length: 14
V gene: TRBV6-5
CDR3 protein: CASTFIGGRSEAFF

J gene: TRBJ2-5
CDR3 length: 14
V gene: TRBV7-8
CDR3 protein: CASSHRMGRETQYF

J gene: TRBJ1-4
CDR3 length: 14
V gene: TRBV2
CDR3 protein: CASSRRDSGGKLFF

J gene: TRBJ1-6
CDR3 length: 18
V gene: TRBV3-1/TRBV3-2
CDR3 protein: CASSLIKRSWGGSSPLHF

J gene: TRBJ2-1
CDR3 length: 17
V gene: TRBV7-9
CDR3 protein: CASSRLAGGPGSDEQFF

J gene: TRBJ2-2
CDR3 length: 16
V gene: TRBV13
CDR3 protein: CASSPTGLIDTGELFF

J gene: TRBJ1-5
CDR3 length: 13
V gene: TRBV30
CDR3 protein: CAWRDRGGQPQHF

J gene: TRBJ1-1
CDR3 length: 13
V gene: TRBV28
CDR3 protein: CASSGRPNTEAFF